This TCR beta chain comes out of a study of CD8 T cells in ankylosing spondylitis. Findings of the study overall: Reportedly, matched ankylosing spondylitis synovial fluid was significantly enriched for disease-linked clones. The authors found the disease-linked clones to be CD8+ and relatively rare in peripheral blood. In synovial fluid and blood from reactive arthritis, some motif variants were previously reported. Seemingly characteristic of ankylosing spondylitis blood was a TCR beta motif consisting of several highly homologous variants.

Only a few counts were recorded for this clonotype. Its antigen is still unknown. Germline values: CDR1 LGHNA, CDR2 YNFKEQ. The CDR3 is made up of 13 amino acids. The V end lost 0 bases, the J end lost 14 bases, and 14 bases lay between the germline ends. One entry per CDR3 protein results from TCRdb running MiXCR on the 5' RACE reads. The table records some 200,000 distinct CDR3 sequences, more than 25% of them present only once. This chain links TRBV4-2 with TRBJ1-3, with no clear D. The sample comprised blood, either unsorted or a sorted T cell fraction (not recorded which). The receptor was isolated from a male donor with ankylosing spondylitis or in good health (not recorded which). In DNA form, the CDR3 reads TGTGCCAGCAGCCAAGATCGAACATCTGGGGTATATTTT. Translated, it gives CASSQDRTSGVYF.